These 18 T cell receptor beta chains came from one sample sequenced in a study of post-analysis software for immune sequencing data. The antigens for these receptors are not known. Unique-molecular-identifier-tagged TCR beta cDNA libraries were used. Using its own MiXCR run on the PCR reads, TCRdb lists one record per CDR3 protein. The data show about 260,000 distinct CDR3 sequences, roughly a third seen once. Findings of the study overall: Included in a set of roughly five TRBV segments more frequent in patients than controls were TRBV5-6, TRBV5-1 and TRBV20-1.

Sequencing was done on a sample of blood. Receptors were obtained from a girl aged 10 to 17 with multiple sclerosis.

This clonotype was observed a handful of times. CDR3 nucleotide sequence: TGTGCCAGCAGCCAACGGGGCTACAAGCAGTACTTC. This encodes CASSQRGYKQYF. The rearrangement joins TRBV7-9 to TRBJ2-5; D could derive from TRBD1 or TRBD2 (5 bases each). The CDR3 extends over 12 amino acids. V was clipped by 5 bases and J by 11 bases, with 15 bases between them. The germline V gene has CDR1 SEHNR and CDR2 FQNEAQ (reference sequence).

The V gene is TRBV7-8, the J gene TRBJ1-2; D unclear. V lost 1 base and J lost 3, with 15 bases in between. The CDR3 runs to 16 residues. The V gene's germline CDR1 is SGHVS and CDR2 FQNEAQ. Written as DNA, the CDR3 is TGTGCCAGCAGCTTAGGCGGCGCCACGGGAGACTATGGCTACACCTTC. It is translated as CASSLGGATGDYGYTF.

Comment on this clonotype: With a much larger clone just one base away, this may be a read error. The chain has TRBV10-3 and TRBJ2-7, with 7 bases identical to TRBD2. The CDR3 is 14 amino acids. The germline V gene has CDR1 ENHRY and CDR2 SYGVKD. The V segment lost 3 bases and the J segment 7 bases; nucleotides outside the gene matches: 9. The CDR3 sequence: CAISDEAGVDEQYF. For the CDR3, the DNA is TGTGCCATCAGTGACGAGGCGGGAGTTGATGAGCAGTACTTC.

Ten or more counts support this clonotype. DNA for the CDR3: TGTGCCAGCAGTGTAGCGGGAGAACCCGATGAGCAGTTCTTC. Translation: CASSVAGEPDEQFF. The chain couples TRBV25-1 to TRBJ2-1; 9 nucleotides agree with TRBD2. Germline V gene data show CDR1 as MGHDK and CDR2 as SYGVNS. Germline trimming cut 4 bases from V and 8 bases from J; bases unmatched to any gene: 6. This CDR3 contains 14 residues.

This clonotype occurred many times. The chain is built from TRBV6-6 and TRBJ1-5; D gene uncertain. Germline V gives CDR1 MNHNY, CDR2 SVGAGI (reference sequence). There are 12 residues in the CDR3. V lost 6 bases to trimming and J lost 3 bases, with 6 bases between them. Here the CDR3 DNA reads TGTGCCAGCAGCCTCGACAATCAGCCCCAGCATTTT. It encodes CASSLDNQPQHF.

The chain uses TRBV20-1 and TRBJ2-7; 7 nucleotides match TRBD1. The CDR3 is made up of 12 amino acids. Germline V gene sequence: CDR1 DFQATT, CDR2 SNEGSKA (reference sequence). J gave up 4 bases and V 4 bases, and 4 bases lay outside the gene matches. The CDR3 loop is CSANPTGYEQYF. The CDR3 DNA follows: TGCAGTGCTAACCCGACAGGGTACGAGCAGTACTTC.

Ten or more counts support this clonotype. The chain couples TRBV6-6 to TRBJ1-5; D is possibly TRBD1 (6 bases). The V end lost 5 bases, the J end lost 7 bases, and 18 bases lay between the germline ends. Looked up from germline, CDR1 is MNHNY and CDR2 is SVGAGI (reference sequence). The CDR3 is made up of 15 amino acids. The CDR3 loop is CASSPRQELGQPQHF. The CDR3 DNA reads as TGTGCCAGCAGTCCCCGACAGGAACTGGGGCAGCCCCAGCATTTT.

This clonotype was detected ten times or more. This chain's CDR3 is CASSLSTSGPQETQYF. CDR3 nucleotides: TGCGCCAGCAGCTTGTCGACTAGCGGGCCCCAAGAGACCCAGTACTTC. The genes are TRBV5-1 and TRBJ2-5; 10 bases are shared with TRBD2. The germline CDR1 and CDR2 sequences are SGHRS and YFSETQ. Germline trimming cut 1 base from V and 1 base from J; bases unmatched to any gene: 4. The CDR3 loop spans 16 amino acids.

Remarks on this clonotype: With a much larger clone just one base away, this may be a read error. CDR3 sequence: CASSLALADYNEQYF. The CDR3, as DNA: TGCGCCAGCAGCTTGGCTCTAGCCGACTACAATGAGCAGTACTTC. The rearrangement joins TRBV5-1 to TRBJ2-1; a possible D gene is TRBD2 (5 bases). Judging by the DNA end, TRBJ2-7 fits better; the J call may be wrong. Germline V gene sequence: CDR1 SGHRS, CDR2 YFSETQ. CDR3 size: 15 residues.

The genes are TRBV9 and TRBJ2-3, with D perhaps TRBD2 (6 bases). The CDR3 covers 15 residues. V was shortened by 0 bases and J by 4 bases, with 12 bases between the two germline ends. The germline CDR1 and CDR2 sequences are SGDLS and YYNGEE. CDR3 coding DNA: TGTGCCAGCAGCGTAGAACCCCAGCGGGCAGATACGCAGTATTTT. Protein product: CASSVEPQRADTQYF.

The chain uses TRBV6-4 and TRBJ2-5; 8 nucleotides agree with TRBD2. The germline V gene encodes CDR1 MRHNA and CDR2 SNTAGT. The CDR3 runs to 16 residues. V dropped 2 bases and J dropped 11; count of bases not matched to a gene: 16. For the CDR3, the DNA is TGTGCCAGCAGTGACCGAAGACTAGCGTCCCCTAGGAAGCAGTACTTC. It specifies CASSDRRLASPRKQYF.

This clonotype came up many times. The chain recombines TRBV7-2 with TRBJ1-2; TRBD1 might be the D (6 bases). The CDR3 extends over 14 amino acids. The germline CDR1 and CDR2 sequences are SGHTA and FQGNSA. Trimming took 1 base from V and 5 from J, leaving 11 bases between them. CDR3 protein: CASSLDRAAYGYTF. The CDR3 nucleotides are TGTGCCAGCAGCTTAGACAGGGCCGCTTATGGCTACACCTTC.

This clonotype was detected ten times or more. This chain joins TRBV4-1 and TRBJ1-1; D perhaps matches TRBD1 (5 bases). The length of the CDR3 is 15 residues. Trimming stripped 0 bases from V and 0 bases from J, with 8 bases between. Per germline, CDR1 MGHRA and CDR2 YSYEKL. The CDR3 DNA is TGCGCCAGCAGCCAAGAACCAGGGATGAACACTGAAGCTTTCTTT. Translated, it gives CASSQEPGMNTEAFF.

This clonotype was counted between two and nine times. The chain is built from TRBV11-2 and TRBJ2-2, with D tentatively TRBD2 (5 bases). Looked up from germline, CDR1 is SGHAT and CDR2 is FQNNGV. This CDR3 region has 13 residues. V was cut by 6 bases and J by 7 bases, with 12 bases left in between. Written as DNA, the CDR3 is TGTGCCAGCAGGTTACTAGGAGACGGGGAGCTGTTTTTT. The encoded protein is CASRLLGDGELFF. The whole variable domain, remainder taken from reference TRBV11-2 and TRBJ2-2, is EAGVAQSPRYKIIEKRQSVAFWCNPISGHATLYWYQQILGQGPKLLIQFQNNGVVDDSQLPKDRFSAERLKGVDSTLKIQPAKLEDSAVYLCASRLLGDGELFFGEGSRLTVL.

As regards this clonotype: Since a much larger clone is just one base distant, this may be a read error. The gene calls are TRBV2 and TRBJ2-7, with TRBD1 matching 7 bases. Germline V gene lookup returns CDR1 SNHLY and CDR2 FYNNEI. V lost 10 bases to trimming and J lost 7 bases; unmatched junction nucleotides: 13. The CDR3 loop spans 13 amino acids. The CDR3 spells CATETGNYNEQYF. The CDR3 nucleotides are TGTGCCACCGAGACAGGGAACTACAATGAGCAGTACTTC.

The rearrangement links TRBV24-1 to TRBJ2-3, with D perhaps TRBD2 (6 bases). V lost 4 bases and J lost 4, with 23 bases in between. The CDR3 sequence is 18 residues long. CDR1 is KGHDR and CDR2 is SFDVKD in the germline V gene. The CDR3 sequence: CATSDPPGSGDEPDTQYF. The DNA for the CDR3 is TGTGCCACCAGTGACCCCCCCGGATCGGGGGATGAGCCAGATACGCAGTATTTT.

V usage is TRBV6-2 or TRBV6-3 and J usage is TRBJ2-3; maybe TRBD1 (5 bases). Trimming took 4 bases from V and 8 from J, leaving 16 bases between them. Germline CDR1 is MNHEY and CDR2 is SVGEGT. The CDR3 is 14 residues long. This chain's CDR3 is CASSLASARGTQYF. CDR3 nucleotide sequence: TGTGCCAGCAGTTTAGCCTCCGCTAGGGGTACGCAGTATTTT.

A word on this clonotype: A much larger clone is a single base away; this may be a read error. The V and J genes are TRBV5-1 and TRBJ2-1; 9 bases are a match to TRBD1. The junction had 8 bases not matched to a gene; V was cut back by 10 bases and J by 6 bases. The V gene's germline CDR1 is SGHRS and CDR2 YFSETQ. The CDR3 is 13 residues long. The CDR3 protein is CAGTLGQGNEQFF. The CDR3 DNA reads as TGCGCCGGCACTTTGGGACAGGGCAATGAGCAGTTCTTC. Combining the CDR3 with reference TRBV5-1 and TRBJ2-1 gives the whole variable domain KAGVTQTPRYLIKTRGQQVTLSCSPISGHRSVSWYQQTPGQGLQFLFEYFSETQRNKGNFPGRFSGRQFSNSRSEMNVSTLELGDSALYLCAGTLGQGNEQFFGPGTRLTVL.